This T cell receptor beta chain was recovered during a study of cytomegalovirus exposure and HLA in healthy donors. Study-wide results and limits: Later analysis indicated greater clonal expansion among HLA-associated TCR beta chains than among equally common other chains. According to the study, 150 to 200 TCR beta chains were cytomegalovirus-associated.

PCR employed 60 Vbeta and 13 Jbeta primers. Measured with immunoSEQ multiplex PCR; TCRdb has only the in-frame clones, and not every one. The table for this sample gives about 130,000 clones. Notes on this clone: Its antigen is unidentified.

V was cut by 1 base and J by 7 bases, with 16 bases left in between. Germline CDR1 is MDHEN and CDR2 is SYDVKM. The CDR3 is made up of 15 amino acids. The receptor's source is a man aged 35 to 55 in good health and CMV-seronegative. The sample consisted of PBMCs. This chain uses TRBV28 with TRBJ1-1, with a possible D match to TRBD1 (6 bases). This CDR3 reads CASSLSAGGAREAFF. For the CDR3, the DNA is TGTGCCAGCAGTTTATCGGCGGGGGGGGCTCGTGAAGCTTTCTTT.